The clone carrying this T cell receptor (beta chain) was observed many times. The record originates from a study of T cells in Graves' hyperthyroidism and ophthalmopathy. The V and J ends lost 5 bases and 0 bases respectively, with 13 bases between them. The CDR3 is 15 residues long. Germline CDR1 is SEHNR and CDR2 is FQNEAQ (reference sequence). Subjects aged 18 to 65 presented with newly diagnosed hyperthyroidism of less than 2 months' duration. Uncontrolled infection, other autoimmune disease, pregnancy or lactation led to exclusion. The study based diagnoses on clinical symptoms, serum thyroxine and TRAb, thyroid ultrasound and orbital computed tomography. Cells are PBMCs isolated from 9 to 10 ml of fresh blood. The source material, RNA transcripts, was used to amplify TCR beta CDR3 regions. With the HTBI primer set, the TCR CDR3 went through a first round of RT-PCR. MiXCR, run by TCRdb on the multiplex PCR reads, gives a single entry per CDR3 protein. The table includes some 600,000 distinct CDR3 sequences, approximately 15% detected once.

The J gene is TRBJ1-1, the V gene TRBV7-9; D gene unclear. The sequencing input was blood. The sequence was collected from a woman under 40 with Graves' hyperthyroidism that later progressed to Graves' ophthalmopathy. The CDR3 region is CASSDRLIMNTEAFF. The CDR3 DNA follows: TGTGCCAGCAGCGACCGACTGATCATGAACACTGAAGCTTTCTTT.